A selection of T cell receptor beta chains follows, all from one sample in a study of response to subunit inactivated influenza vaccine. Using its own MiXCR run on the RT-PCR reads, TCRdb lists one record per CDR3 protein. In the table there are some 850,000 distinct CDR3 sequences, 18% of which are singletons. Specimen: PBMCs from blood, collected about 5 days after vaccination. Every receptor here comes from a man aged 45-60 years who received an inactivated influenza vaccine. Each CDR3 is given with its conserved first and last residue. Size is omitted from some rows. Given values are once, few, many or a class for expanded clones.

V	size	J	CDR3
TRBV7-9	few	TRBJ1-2	CASSLGEAYGYTF
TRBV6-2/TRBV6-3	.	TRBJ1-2	CASSYMGSYGYTF
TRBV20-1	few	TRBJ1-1	CSARDKGGTEAFF
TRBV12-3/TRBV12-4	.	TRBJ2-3	CASSLGDVRDTQYF
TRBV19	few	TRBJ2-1	CASSDRSGSSYNEQFF
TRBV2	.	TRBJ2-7	CASSEPEDWTYEQYF
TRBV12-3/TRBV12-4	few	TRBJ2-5	CASSLDGSADTQYF
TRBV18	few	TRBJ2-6	CASSPIEVSFRSGANVLTF
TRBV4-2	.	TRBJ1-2	CASSQGQGGSDYGYTF
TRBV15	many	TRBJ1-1	CATSRPRGRDTEAFF
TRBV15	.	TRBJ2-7	CATSSRDGRSYEQYF
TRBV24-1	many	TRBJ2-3	CATSDSQRRQQYF
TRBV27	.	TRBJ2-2	CASSTQRPGELFF
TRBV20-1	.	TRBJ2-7	CSASRSSGTPYEQYF
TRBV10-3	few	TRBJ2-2	CAISEGGGNTGELFF
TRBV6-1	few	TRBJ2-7	CASRPGLEVDEQYF
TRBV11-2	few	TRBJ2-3	CASSSLGDTQYF
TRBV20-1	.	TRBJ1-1	CSAAGGWTTEAFF
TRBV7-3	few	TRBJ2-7	CASSLGAGLGQYF
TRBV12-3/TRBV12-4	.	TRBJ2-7	CASSPISQVYEQYF
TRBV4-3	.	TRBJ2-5	CASSPWTGEQETQYF
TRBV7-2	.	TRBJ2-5	CASSGWTGAETQYF
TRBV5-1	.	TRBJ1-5	CASSPGGSTLGNQPQHF
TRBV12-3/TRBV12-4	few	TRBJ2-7	CASSRGTGLEQYF
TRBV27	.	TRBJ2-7	CASSLKASSYEQYF
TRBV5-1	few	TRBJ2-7	CASSLLSPSGPMPPYEQYF
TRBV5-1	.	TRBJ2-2	CASSESGFTGELFF
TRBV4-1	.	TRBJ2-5	CASSQRLASDETQYF
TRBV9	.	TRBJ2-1	CASSARKDNEQFF
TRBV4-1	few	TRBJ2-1	CASSQESDGRWQFF
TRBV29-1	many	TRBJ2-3	CSVEAWLTQYF
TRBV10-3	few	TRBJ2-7	CAISEVSSGGTYEQYF
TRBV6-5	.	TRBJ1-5	CASSLLWTGQRNQPQHF
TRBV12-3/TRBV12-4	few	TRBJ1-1	CASSVSVGATEAFF
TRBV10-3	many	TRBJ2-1	CATGTIYNEQFF